Here is one T cell receptor beta chain with its context. Its antigen is unknown. The record originates from a study of shared clonotypes between healthy human individuals. Study background: Every donor yielded three CD4 naive, three CD4 memory, two CD8 naive and one CD8 memory plate.

Sequenced by immunoSEQ multiplex PCR; TCRdb stores in-frame clones only, minus some. The sample carries about 2.3 million clones, 85% to 95% recorded once. This CDR3 comprises 13 residues. Germline CDR1 is MNHEY and CDR2 is SMNVEV (reference sequence). V gave up 4 bases and J gave up 5 bases; unmatched junction bases: 2. Study-level findings and limits: Naive subsets usually exceeded memory subsets in estimated richness.

The receptor was isolated from a man aged 18-30 years in good health. Some clones in this sample may be carry-over from other donors' samples. The sequencing sample was made of naive CD4+ T cells from PBMCs. Subset in this sample: CD45RA+ positively selected. The chain carries TRBV27 and TRBJ1-2; 9 positions agree with TRBD1. CDR3 DNA: TGTGCCAGCAGTTGGGGACAGGGTTATGGCTACACCTTC. This encodes CASSWGQGYGYTF.